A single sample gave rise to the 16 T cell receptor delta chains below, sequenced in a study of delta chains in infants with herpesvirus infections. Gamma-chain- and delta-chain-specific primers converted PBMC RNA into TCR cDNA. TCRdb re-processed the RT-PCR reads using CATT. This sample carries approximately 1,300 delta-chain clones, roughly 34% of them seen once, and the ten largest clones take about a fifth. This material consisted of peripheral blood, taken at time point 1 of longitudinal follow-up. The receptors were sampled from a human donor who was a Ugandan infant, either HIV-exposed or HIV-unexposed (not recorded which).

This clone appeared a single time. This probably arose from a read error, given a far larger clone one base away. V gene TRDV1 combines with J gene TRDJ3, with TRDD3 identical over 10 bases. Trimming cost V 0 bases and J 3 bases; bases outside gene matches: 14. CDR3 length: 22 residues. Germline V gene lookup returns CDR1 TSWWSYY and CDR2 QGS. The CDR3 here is CALGELIDPCPGGYWDTRQMFF. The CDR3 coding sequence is TGTGCTCTTGGGGAACTAATAGACCCCTGCCCTGGGGGATACTGGGACACCCGACAGATGTTTTTC.

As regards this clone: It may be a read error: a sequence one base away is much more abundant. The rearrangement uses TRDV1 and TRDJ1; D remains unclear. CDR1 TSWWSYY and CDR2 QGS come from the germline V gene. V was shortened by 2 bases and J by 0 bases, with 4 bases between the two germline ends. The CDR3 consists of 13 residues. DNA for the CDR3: TGTGCTCTTGGGGAATGGAACACCGATAAACTCATCTTT. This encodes CALGEWNTDKLIF.

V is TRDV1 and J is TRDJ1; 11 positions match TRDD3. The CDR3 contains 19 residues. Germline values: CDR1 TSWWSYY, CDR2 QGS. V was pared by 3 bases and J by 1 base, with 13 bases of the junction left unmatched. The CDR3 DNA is TGTGCTCTTGGGGATCTCCTTCCCTTACTGGGGGATAGCACCGATAAACTCATCTTT. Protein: CALGDLLPLLGDSTDKLIF.

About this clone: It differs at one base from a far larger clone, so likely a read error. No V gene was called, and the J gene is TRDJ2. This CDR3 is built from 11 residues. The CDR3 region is CAGRLTAQLFF. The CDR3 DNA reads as TGTGCTGGGCGCCTGACAGCGCAACTCTTCTTT.

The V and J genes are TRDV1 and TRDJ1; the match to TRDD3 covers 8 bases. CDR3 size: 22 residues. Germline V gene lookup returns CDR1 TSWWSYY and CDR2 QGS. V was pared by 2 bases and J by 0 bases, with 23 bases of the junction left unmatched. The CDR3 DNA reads TGTGCTCTTGGGGAAGTATGGCCTTCTCCATACTGGGGGGAACACTACACCGATAAACTCATCTTT. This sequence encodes CALGEVWPSPYWGEHYTDKLIF.

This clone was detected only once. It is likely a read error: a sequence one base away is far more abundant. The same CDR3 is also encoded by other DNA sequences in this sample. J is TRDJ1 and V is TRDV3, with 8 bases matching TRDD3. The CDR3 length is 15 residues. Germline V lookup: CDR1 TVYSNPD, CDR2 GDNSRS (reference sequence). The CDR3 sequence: CASDYWGLYTDKLIF. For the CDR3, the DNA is TGTGCCTCCGATTACTGGGGGTTGTACACCGATAAACTTATCTTT.

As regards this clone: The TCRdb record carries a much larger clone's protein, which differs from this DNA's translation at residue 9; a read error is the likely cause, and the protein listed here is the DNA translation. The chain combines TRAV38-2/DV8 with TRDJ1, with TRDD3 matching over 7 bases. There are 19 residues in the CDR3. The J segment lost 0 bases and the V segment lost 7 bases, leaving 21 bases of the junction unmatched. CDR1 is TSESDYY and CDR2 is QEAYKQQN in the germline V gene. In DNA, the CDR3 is TGTGCTTATTCCTTTTCCCTCTTCACCAGTACTGGGGACACCGATAAACTCATCTTT. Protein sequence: CAYSFSLFTSTGDTDKLIF.

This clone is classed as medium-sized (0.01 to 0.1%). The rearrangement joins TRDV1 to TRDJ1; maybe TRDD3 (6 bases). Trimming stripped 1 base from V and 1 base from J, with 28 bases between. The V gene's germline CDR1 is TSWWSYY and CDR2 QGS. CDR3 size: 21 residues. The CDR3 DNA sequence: TGTGCTCTTGGGGAACGATCCCTATCTTCTGGGGCTGCGGGGCGCACCGATAAACTCATCTTT. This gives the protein CALGERSLSSGAAGRTDKLIF.

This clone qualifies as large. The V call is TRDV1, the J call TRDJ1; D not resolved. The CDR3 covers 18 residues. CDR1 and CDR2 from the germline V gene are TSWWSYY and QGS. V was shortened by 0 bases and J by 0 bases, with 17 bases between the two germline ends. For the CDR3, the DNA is TGTGCTCTTGGGGAACTACAGATGAACCCACCGTACACCGATAAACTCATCTTT. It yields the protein CALGELQMNPPYTDKLIF.

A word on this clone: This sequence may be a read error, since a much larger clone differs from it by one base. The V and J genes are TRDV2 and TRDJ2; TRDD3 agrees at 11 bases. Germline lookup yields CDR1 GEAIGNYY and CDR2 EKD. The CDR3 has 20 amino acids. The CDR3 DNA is TGTGCCTATGACAGGGTCCTAGGACTGGGGGATAAGGGCTTGACAGCACAACTCTTCTTT. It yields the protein CAYDRVLGLGDKGLTAQLFF.

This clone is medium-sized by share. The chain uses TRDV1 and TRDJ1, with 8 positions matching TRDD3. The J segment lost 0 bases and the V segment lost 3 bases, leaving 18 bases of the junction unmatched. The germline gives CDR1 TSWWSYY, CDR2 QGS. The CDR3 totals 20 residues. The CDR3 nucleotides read TGTGCTCTTGGGGACTTTTCCCCGTACTGGGGGGGGTTGTACACCGATAAACTCATCTTT. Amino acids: CALGDFSPYWGGLYTDKLIF.

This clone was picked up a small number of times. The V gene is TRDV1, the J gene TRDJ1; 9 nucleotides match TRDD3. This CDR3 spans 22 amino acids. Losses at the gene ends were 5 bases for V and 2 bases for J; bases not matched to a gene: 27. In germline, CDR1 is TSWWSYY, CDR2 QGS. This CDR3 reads CALGPRSFFPSTGGGWTDKLIF. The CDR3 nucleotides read TGTGCTCTTGGGCCCCGAAGTTTCTTCCCCAGTACTGGGGGAGGGTGGACCGATAAACTCATCTTT.

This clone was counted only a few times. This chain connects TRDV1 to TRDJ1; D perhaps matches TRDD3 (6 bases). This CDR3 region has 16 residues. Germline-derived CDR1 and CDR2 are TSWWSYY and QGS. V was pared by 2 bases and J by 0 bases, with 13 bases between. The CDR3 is CALGEFVGAYTDKLIF. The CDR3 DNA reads TGTGCTCTTGGGGAATTCGTGGGGGCTTACACCGATAAACTCATCTTT.

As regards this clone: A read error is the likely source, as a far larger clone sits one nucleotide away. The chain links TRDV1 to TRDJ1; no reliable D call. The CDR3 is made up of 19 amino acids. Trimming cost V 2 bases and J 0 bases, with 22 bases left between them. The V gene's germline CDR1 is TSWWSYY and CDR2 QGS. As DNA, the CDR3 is TGTGCTCTTGGGGAAGGTTCTAACTTCAAAGCCTTTTACACCGATAAACTCATCTTT. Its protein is CALGEGSNFKAFYTDKLIF.

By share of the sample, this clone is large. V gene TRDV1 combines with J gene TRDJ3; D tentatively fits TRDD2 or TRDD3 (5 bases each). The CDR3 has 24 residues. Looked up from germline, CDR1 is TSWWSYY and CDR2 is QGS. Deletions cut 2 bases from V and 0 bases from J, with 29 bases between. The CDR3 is CALGEEGTSEGWTGGSWDTRQMFF. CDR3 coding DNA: TGTGCTCTTGGGGAAGAGGGGACTTCCGAAGGTTGGACTGGCGGCTCCTGGGACACCCGACAGATGTTTTTC.

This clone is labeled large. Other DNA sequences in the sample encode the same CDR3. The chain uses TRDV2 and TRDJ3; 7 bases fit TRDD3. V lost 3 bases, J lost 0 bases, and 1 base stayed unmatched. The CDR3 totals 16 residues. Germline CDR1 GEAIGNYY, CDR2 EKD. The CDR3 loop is CACDWGSSWDTRQMFF. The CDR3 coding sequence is TGTGCCTGTGACTGGGGGAGCTCCTGGGACACCCGACAGATGTTTTTC.